One and the same sample provided the 11 T cell receptor beta chains below, sequenced in a study of OX40 agonist ivuxolimab in advanced cancers. Here immunoSEQ multiplex PCR was the method, and the copy in TCRdb shows in-frame clones only, minus some. This sample carries some 65,000 clones, 75% to 90% of them seen once, and the ten largest clones take approximately 12%. This specimen was CD4+ or CD8+ T cells sorted from blood, taken in a trial of the OX40 agonist ivuxolimab. Every receptor here comes from an adult with an advanced solid tumor such as melanoma, head and neck, liver or kidney cancer.

The chain is built from TRBV7-6 and TRBJ1-1, with 9 positions matching TRBD1. The CDR3 sequence is 18 residues long. V was pared by 2 bases and J by 6 bases, with 16 bases of the junction left unmatched. Germline CDR1 is SGHVS and CDR2 is FNYEAQ. CDR3 in DNA: TGTGCCAGCAGCTTAATGGGACGACAGGGGGGCATTCACGCTGAAGCTTTCTTT. Protein sequence: CASSLMGRQGGIHAEAFF.

V is TRBV6-1 and J is TRBJ1-4; no firm D call. From germline, CDR1 is MNHNS and CDR2 SASEGT. CDR3 size: 16 residues. The V and J ends lost 5 bases and 8 bases respectively, with 21 bases between them. The CDR3 DNA reads as TGTGCCAGCAGTCAAGGGTGGAGGGCGGACGACGAAAAACTGTTTTTT. Its translation: CASSQGWRADDEKLFF.

CDR3 sequence reads: CASSLGQGATEQYF. As DNA, the CDR3 is TGTGCCAGCAGCTTAGGGCAGGGGGCAACCGAGCAGTACTTC. J is TRBJ2-7 and V is TRBV7-9, with 8 nucleotides matching TRBD1. CDR1 SEHNR and CDR2 FQNEAQ come from the germline V gene (reference sequence). Unmatched junction bases numbered 5, after V lost 1 base and J lost 6 bases. The CDR3 extends over 14 amino acids.

By share, this clone ranks as medium-sized. The chain joins TRBV5-1 to TRBJ1-1; D is perhaps TRBD1 (5 bases). Germline CDR1 SGHRS, CDR2 YFSETQ. V lost 3 bases, J lost 5 bases, and 5 bases lay in between. This CDR3 has 11 amino acids. In DNA form, the CDR3 reads TGCGCCAGCAGCTGGGGGACTGAAGCTTTCTTT. Protein: CASSWGTEAFF.

The chain uses TRBV5-6 and TRBJ1-1; no definite D call. With 2 bases removed from V and 2 bases from J, the gap between germline ends came to 10 bases. Germline CDR1 and CDR2: SGHDT and YYEEEE. The CDR3 runs to 14 residues. This CDR3 is CASSLDEANTEAFF. In DNA form, the CDR3 reads TGTGCCAGCAGCTTAGATGAAGCAAACACTGAAGCTTTCTTT.

This chain joins TRBV9 and TRBJ1-4; 8 positions agree with TRBD1. Germline V gives CDR1 SGDLS, CDR2 YYNGEE. Unmatched junction bases numbered 12, after V lost 3 bases and J lost 8 bases. The CDR3 extends over 16 amino acids. The CDR3 protein is CASSAHRDRSEEKLFF. As DNA, the CDR3 is TGTGCCAGCAGCGCACACCGGGACAGGTCGGAGGAAAAACTGTTTTTT.

The chain links TRBV10-3 to TRBJ2-3, with TRBD2 matching over 8 bases. The CDR3 has 14 residues. The J segment lost 2 bases and the V segment lost 7 bases, leaving 5 bases of the junction unmatched. Looked up from germline, CDR1 is ENHRY and CDR2 is SYGVKD. CDR3 bases: TGTGCCATCACCAGCGGGGGTTTCACAGATACGCAGTATTTT. Amino acids: CAITSGGFTDTQYF.

V is TRBV15 and J is TRBJ2-7, with D perhaps matching TRBD1 (6 bases). Germline V CDR1 and CDR2: LNHNV, YYDKDF (reference sequence). The CDR3 extends over 16 amino acids. Between the trimmed V and J ends, which lost 0 bases and 2 bases, there was a span of 14 bases. The CDR3 region is CATSRDVGRGAYEQYF. For the CDR3, the DNA is TGTGCCACCAGCAGAGATGTCGGCAGGGGTGCCTACGAGCAGTACTTC. Complete variable domain (other parts from reference TRBV15 and TRBJ2-7): DAMVIQNPRYQVTQFGKPVTLSCSQTLNHNVMYWYQQKSSQAPKLLFHYYDKDFNNEADTPDNFQSRRPNTSFCFLDIRSPGLGDTAMYLCATSRDVGRGAYEQYFGPGTRLTVT.

This CDR3 is CASSEQGAVVETQYF. CDR3 bases: TGTGCCAGCAGCGAACAGGGGGCGGTAGTAGAGACCCAGTACTTC. The chain employs TRBV9 and TRBJ2-5; 9 bases agree with TRBD1. Losses at the gene ends were 3 bases for V and 4 bases for J; bases not matched to a gene: 7. The V gene's germline CDR1 is SGDLS and CDR2 YYNGEE. This CDR3 has 15 residues.

The chain carries TRBV10-3 and TRBJ2-7; 10 nucleotides match TRBD1. V lost 8 bases, J lost 3 bases, and 4 bases stayed unmatched. Germline values: CDR1 ENHRY, CDR2 SYGVKD. The CDR3 extends over 13 amino acids. CDR3 nucleotides: TGTGCCATCGCGGGGACAGGGGACTACGAGCAGTACTTC. It specifies CAIAGTGDYEQYF.

The chain is built from TRBV6-1 and TRBJ2-7; no definite D call. The V end was cut by 10 bases, the J end by 0 bases, with 13 bases between. This CDR3 is 13 amino acids long. Germline-derived CDR1 and CDR2 are MNHNS and SASEGT. The DNA of the CDR3 is TGTGCCACCGCCCCGGCGCCCTCCTACGAGCAGTACTTC. It codes for CATAPAPSYEQYF.